Sequencing of this T cell receptor (beta chain) was carried out in a study of human T cells and chemical hapten exposure. Background on the study: Patients, predominantly female, presented with alopecia areata, totalis or universalis. Findings of the study overall: There was alopecia in the donors, so their immune response may differ from that of healthy people.

Stated time point: patch test 3, about 24 weeks after DPC sensitization. Noted treatment: therapeutic diphenylcyclopropenone sensitization with weekly scalp DPC. With regard to this clonotype: Its antigen is unknown.

The germline V gene encodes CDR1 SGHTA and CDR2 FQGNSA. V lost 5 bases, J lost 2 bases, and 7 bases stayed unmatched. The CDR3 totals 15 residues. TCRdb itself ran the RACE reads through MiXCR, one entry per CDR3 protein. The sample contains around 130,000 distinct CDR3 sequences, approximately 10% of which appear only once. Material: whole blood, obtained in connection with sensitization to the hapten diphenylcyclopropenone (DPC). The chain carries TRBV7-2 and TRBJ1-2; the match to TRBD1 covers 8 bases. The TCR comes from a woman in her 50s with alopecia areata. Some clones in this sample may be carry-over from other donors' samples. CDR3 sequence: CASSAGQALNYGYTF. The CDR3 coding sequence is TGTGCCAGCAGCGCGGGACAGGCATTAAACTATGGCTACACCTTC.